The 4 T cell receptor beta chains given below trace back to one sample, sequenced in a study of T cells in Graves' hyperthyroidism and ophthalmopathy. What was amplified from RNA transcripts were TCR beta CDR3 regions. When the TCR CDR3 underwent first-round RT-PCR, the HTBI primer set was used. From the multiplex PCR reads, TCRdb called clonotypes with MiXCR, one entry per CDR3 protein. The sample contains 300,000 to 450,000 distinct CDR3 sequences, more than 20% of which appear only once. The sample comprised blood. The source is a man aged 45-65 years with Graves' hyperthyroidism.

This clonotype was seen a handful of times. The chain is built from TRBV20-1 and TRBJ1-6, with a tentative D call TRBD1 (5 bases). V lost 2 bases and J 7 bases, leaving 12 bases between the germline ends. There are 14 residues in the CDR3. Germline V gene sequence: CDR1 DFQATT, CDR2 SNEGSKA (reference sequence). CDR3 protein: CSARFRGVNSPLHF. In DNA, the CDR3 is TGCAGTGCTAGATTCCGGGGGGTAAATTCACCCCTCCACTTT.

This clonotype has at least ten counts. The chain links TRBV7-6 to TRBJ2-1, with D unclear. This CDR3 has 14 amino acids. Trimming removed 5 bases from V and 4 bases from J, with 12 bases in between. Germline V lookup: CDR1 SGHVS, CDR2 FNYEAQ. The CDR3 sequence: CASSHSPQYNEQFF. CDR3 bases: TGTGCCAGCAGCCACAGCCCCCAGTACAATGAGCAGTTCTTC.

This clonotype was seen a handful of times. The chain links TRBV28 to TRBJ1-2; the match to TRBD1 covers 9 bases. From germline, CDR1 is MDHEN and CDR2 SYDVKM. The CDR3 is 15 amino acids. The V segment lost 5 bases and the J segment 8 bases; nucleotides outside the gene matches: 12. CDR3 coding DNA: TGTGCCAGCAGTCCCCGGGACAGGGTCAGGGGAGGCTACACCTTC. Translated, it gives CASSPRDRVRGGYTF.

The CDR3 loop reads CASSLLGRGEKLFF. For the CDR3, the DNA is TGTGCCAGCAGTTTACTGGGGAGAGGTGAAAAACTGTTTTTT. The genes are TRBV12-3 or TRBV12-4 and TRBJ1-4; D not certain. V lost 2 bases and J lost 7, with 11 bases in between. The CDR3 sequence is 14 residues long.